These 3 T cell receptor beta chains share one sample of origin, sequenced in a study of shared clonotypes between healthy human individuals. TCRdb's table, derived via immunoSEQ multiplex PCR, lists solely in-frame clones and lacks some. This table holds some 900,000 clones, roughly 72% found once. Sequencing used memory CD4+ T cells sorted from blood. Subset in this sample: CD45RA-negative fraction. The receptors shown here come from a man between 18 and 35 years old in good health.

This clone was observed a handful of times. This rearrangement joins TRBV6-5 to TRBJ1-1; 8 nucleotides align to TRBD1. Germline trimming cut 6 bases from V and 1 base from J; bases unmatched to any gene: 7. The CDR3 covers 15 residues. Germline V gene data show CDR1 as MNHEY and CDR2 as SVGAGI. The CDR3 region has the DNA TGTGCCAGCAGCGGTCCCGGGACAGGGAACACTGAAGCTTTCTTT. It is translated as CASSGPGTGNTEAFF.

This clone was seen many times. The chain employs TRBV2 and TRBJ2-3, with 7 bases identical to TRBD1. Germline loops: CDR1 SNHLY, CDR2 FYNNEI. This CDR3 is built from 15 residues. Unmatched junction bases numbered 8, after V lost 6 bases and J lost 2 bases. In DNA form, the CDR3 reads TGTGCCAGCAGCGGAGGACAGGTCAACACAGATACGCAGTATTTT. Protein: CASSGGQVNTDTQYF.

With respect to this clone: Other DNA sequences of this sample code for an identical CDR3. The rearrangement joins TRBV19 to TRBJ2-2; no reliable D call. V gave up 3 bases and J gave up 0 bases, with 8 bases separating them. The CDR3 spans 15 residues. CDR1 LNHDA and CDR2 SQIVND come from the germline V gene (reference sequence). DNA of the CDR3: TGTGCCAGTAGTATCCCAGGCACGAACACCGGGGAGCTGTTTTTT. This translates into CASSIPGTNTGELFF.